A single sample is the source of the 10 T cell receptor beta chains below, sequenced in a study of blood T cell repertoires in COVID-19. Method: immunoSEQ multiplex PCR; TCRdb's copy keeps in-frame clones and lacks some. This sample has about 110,000 clones, with 75% to 80% found just once. What was sequenced was peripheral blood. These receptors were collected from a woman older than 75 with active or convalescent COVID-19.

The chain has TRBV18 and TRBJ2-1; the D gene is possibly TRBD1 (5 bases). This CDR3 has 13 residues. Deletions cut 3 bases from V and 11 bases from J, with 14 bases between. Germline-derived CDR1 and CDR2 are KGHSH and LQKENI. The CDR3 here is CASSPRARAKQFF. CDR3 DNA: TGTGCCAGCTCACCCCGCGCCAGGGCGAAGCAGTTCTTC.

The chain joins TRBV5-1 to TRBJ2-1; 9 bases match TRBD2. Germline V gene sequence: CDR1 SGHRS, CDR2 YFSETQ. This CDR3 region has 14 residues. Trimming removed 5 bases from V and 6 bases from J; junction bases left unmatched: 6. The CDR3: CASSPGLAFNEQFF. The CDR3 nucleotides are TGCGCCAGCAGTCCGGGACTAGCCTTCAATGAGCAGTTCTTC. Full variable domain (rest looked up from reference TRBV5-1 and TRBJ2-1): KAGVTQTPRYLIKTRGQQVTLSCSPISGHRSVSWYQQTPGQGLQFLFEYFSETQRNKGNFPGRFSGRQFSNSRSEMNVSTLELGDSALYLCASSPGLAFNEQFFGPGTRLTVL.

This clone came up once. CDR3 sequence reads: CASSIGGTRSTDTQYF. The CDR3 DNA follows: TGTGCCAGTAGTATAGGAGGGACAAGAAGCACAGATACGCAGTATTTT. This sequence joins TRBV19 and TRBJ2-3; maybe TRBD1 (6 bases). CDR3 length: 16 amino acids. V lost 1 base and J lost 0, with 11 bases in between. Germline V CDR1 and CDR2: LNHDA, SQIVND (reference sequence).

This chain joins TRBV9 and TRBJ1-1; D call uncertain. Germline CDR1 SGDLS, CDR2 YYNGEE. This CDR3 is built from 14 residues. V was cut by 0 bases and J by 4 bases, with 10 bases left in between. The CDR3 loop reads CASSVDGAGTEAFF. CDR3 nucleotide sequence: TGTGCCAGCAGCGTAGACGGCGCGGGCACTGAAGCTTTCTTT.

Written as DNA, the CDR3 is TGTGCCAGTAGTACTACAGGGGTTGAAGCTTTCTTT. It specifies CASSTTGVEAFF. The chain is built from TRBV19 and TRBJ1-1; 7 nucleotides agree with TRBD1. This CDR3 region has 12 residues. Germline V CDR1 and CDR2: LNHDA, SQIVND (reference sequence). V was clipped by 4 bases and J by 7 bases; unmatched bases: 3.

V usage is TRBV7-9 and J usage is TRBJ2-3; 13 nucleotides line up with TRBD2. The CDR3 loop spans 18 amino acids. CDR1 is SEHNR and CDR2 is FQNEAQ in the germline V gene (reference sequence). After removal of 5 bases from V and 4 bases from J, the junction contained 12 bases not matched to a gene. The CDR3 loop reads CASSPNLGLAGVSDTQYF. CDR3 nucleotide sequence: TGTGCCAGCAGCCCGAATCTCGGACTAGCGGGAGTGTCAGATACGCAGTATTTT.

The rearrangement links TRBV9 to TRBJ1-6; maybe TRBD1 (6 bases). The V gene's germline CDR1 is SGDLS and CDR2 YYNGEE. The CDR3 runs to 16 residues. V lost 5 bases and J lost 0, with 12 bases in between. The CDR3 spells CASSDRLSSYNSPLHF. Written as DNA, the CDR3 is TGTGCCAGCAGTGACAGGCTAAGCTCCTATAATTCACCCCTCCACTTT. Full variable domain (missing parts from reference TRBV9 and TRBJ1-6): DSGVTQTPKHLITATGQRVTLRCSPRSGDLSVYWYQQSLDQGLQFLIQYYNGEERAKGNILERFSAQQFPDLHSELNLSSLELGDSALYFCASSDRLSSYNSPLHFGNGTRLTVT.

This chain uses TRBV28 with TRBJ2-7; the D gene is possibly TRBD2 (6 bases). Germline V lookup: CDR1 MDHEN, CDR2 SYDVKM. The length of the CDR3 is 15 residues. The V and J ends lost 3 bases and 0 bases respectively, with 12 bases between them. The CDR3, as DNA: TGTGCCAGCAGTTTCGTAGGGACTTCCTCCTACGAGCAGTACTTC. Its protein product is CASSFVGTSSYEQYF.

The chain is built from TRBV7-3 and TRBJ1-6; perhaps TRBD1 as D (6 bases). From germline, CDR1 is SGHTA and CDR2 FQGTGA. CDR3 length equals 15 residues. The V gene lost 9 bases and the J gene lost 7 bases, with 19 bases spanning the gap. CDR3 DNA: TGTGCCAGTGCTCTCTCAGGGGCCGAGAATTCACCCCTCCACTTT. It yields the protein CASALSGAENSPLHF. Using reference TRBV7-3 and TRBJ1-6 for the parts outside the CDR3, the full variable domain is GAGVSQTPSNKVTEKGKYVELRCDPISGHTALYWYRQSLGQGPEFLIYFQGTGAADDSGLPNDRFFAVRPEGSVSTLKIQRTERGDSAVYLCASALSGAENSPLHFGNGTRLTVT.

V and J are TRBV5-1 and TRBJ2-3, with D unclear. The V gene lost 1 base and the J gene lost 2 bases, with 8 bases spanning the gap. This CDR3 spans 14 amino acids. Germline V lookup: CDR1 SGHRS, CDR2 YFSETQ. The CDR3 loop reads CASSLRQFTDTQYF. In DNA form, the CDR3 reads TGCGCCAGCAGCTTGAGACAATTCACAGATACGCAGTATTTT. Full variable domain (remainder filled in from reference TRBV5-1 and TRBJ2-3): KAGVTQTPRYLIKTRGQQVTLSCSPISGHRSVSWYQQTPGQGLQFLFEYFSETQRNKGNFPGRFSGRQFSNSRSEMNVSTLELGDSALYLCASSLRQFTDTQYFGPGTRLTVL.